The T cell receptor (beta chain) under discussion was sequenced for a study of T cells expressing NK-cell markers. General study points: Leadership of the CD3+CD56-NKG2C+ fraction also belonged to these clonotypes in several donors. In roughly 6 donors, dominant CD3+CD56+NKG2C+ clones formed roughly 1.0-7.5% of CD8+ cells.

It was by 5'RACE template switching with UMIs that TCR beta cDNA was made. TCRdb re-called the 5' RACE reads and shows each CDR3 protein once, DNA omitted. The listing records over 150,000 distinct CDR3 sequences. This CDR3 spans 15 amino acids. Germline CDR1 and CDR2: MGHDK and SYGVNS. About this clonotype itself: Its antigen is unidentified.

Sequenced sample: blood T cells: a sorted CD56 or NKG2C T cell subset, CD4+ or CD8+ T cells, or bulk PBMC T cells (not recorded which). This clonotype originated in a woman in her forties or fifties in good health. The chain couples TRBV25-1 to TRBJ1-6; TCRdb calls TRBD1, which cannot be checked without DNA. The CDR3 reads CASSATGGINSPLHF. The complete variable domain, with remaining parts taken from reference TRBV25-1 and TRBJ1-6, reads EADIYQTPRYLVIGTGKKITLECSQTMGHDKMYWYQQDPGMELHLIHYSYGVNSTEKGDLSSESTVSRIRTEHFPLTLESARPSHTSQYLCASSATGGINSPLHFGNGTRLTVT.